Listed below are T cell receptor beta chains from one sample, sequenced in a study of cytomegalovirus exposure and HLA in healthy donors. Clones were sequenced by immunoSEQ multiplex PCR, and TCRdb holds only the in-frame ones, with some missing. The sample has roughly 89,000 clones; around 82% are singletons. The specimen was PBMCs. These receptors originate from a man younger than 30 in good health and CMV-seronegative. Both conserved end residues are part of each CDR3. The order of the fields is J gene, V gene, CDR3 length, clone size, D gene, CDR3 DNA, CDR3 protein. A D gene is named only where the DNA matches it firmly. Some rows mark clone size as missing; the rest say once, few, many or name a class of expanded clone.

j_call: TRBJ2-7; v_call: TRBV6-1; cdr3_length: 14; clone_size: -; d_call: TRBD2; cdr3_nt: TGTGCCAGCAGCCAGGGACTAGCGGGCTACGAGCAGTACTTC; cdr3_aa: CASSQGLAGYEQYF
j_call: TRBJ2-7; v_call: TRBV7-2; cdr3_length: 16; clone_size: -; d_call: TRBD2; cdr3_nt: TGTGCCAGCAGCTTAGAAGGGACTAGCGGGAGCCGCGAGCAGTACTTC; cdr3_aa: CASSLEGTSGSREQYF
j_call: TRBJ2-5; v_call: TRBV7-8; cdr3_length: 16; clone_size: -; d_call: -; cdr3_nt: TGTGCCAGCAGTCAACCGGGCTGGGGCTTCGAAGAGACCCAGTACTTC; cdr3_aa: CASSQPGWGFEETQYF
j_call: TRBJ2-3; v_call: TRBV27; cdr3_length: 15; clone_size: -; d_call: -; cdr3_nt: TGTGCCAGCAGTGCCCCAGGGAAGGGGACAGATACGCAGTATTTT; cdr3_aa: CASSAPGKGTDTQYF
j_call: TRBJ1-3; v_call: TRBV5-1; cdr3_length: 15; clone_size: -; d_call: TRBD1; cdr3_nt: TGCGCCAGCAGCTCCGGGACAGGGAACGGAAACACCATATATTTT; cdr3_aa: CASSSGTGNGNTIYF
j_call: TRBJ2-1; v_call: TRBV9; cdr3_length: 20; clone_size: few; d_call: TRBD2; cdr3_nt: TGTGCCAGCAGCGTAAAGCACCTCGGGGGGGCCCCGAGCTCCTACAATGAGCAGTTCTTC; cdr3_aa: CASSVKHLGGAPSSYNEQFF
j_call: TRBJ2-1; v_call: TRBV7-8; cdr3_length: 15; clone_size: few; d_call: TRBD1; cdr3_nt: TGTGCCAGCAGCTCCGGGACAGGGTCGAGAGATGAGCAGTTCTTC; cdr3_aa: CASSSGTGSRDEQFF
j_call: TRBJ2-3; v_call: TRBV9; cdr3_length: 15; clone_size: once; d_call: TRBD1; cdr3_nt: TGTGCCAGCAGCGTAGACAGGGGGCAGCCAGATACGCAGTATTTT; cdr3_aa: CASSVDRGQPDTQYF
j_call: TRBJ1-1; v_call: TRBV6-5; cdr3_length: 14; clone_size: -; d_call: -; cdr3_nt: TGTGCCAGCAGCTGGGAGAAAGTGGGCACTGAAGCTTTCTTT; cdr3_aa: CASSWEKVGTEAFF
j_call: TRBJ2-7; v_call: TRBV6-6; cdr3_length: 14; clone_size: -; d_call: TRBD1; cdr3_nt: TGTGCCAGCGGGTGGACAGGGCTCTCCTACGAGCAGTACTTC; cdr3_aa: CASGWTGLSYEQYF
j_call: TRBJ1-1; v_call: TRBV5-5; cdr3_length: 14; clone_size: -; d_call: TRBD1; cdr3_nt: TGTGCCAGCAGCGATGGACAGGGAGGGACTGAAGCTTTCTTT; cdr3_aa: CASSDGQGGTEAFF
j_call: TRBJ1-1; v_call: TRBV29-1; cdr3_length: 11; clone_size: once; d_call: -; cdr3_nt: TGCAGCCTTACTACTTTGGCCGAAGCTTTCTTT; cdr3_aa: CSLTTLAEAFF
j_call: TRBJ1-1; v_call: TRBV2; cdr3_length: 13; clone_size: once; d_call: -; cdr3_nt: TGTGCCACCCCAACGAGGTACTCCACTGAAGCTTTCTTT; cdr3_aa: CATPTRYSTEAFF
j_call: TRBJ2-7; v_call: TRBV5-6; cdr3_length: 15; clone_size: -; d_call: -; cdr3_nt: TGTGCCAGCAGCCCCTCCGACAGGAGCTCCTACGAGCAGTACTTC; cdr3_aa: CASSPSDRSSYEQYF
j_call: TRBJ1-6; v_call: TRBV23-1; cdr3_length: 13; clone_size: -; d_call: -; cdr3_nt: TGCGCCAGCAGCCCGGCGGGGGATTCACCCCTCCACTTT; cdr3_aa: CASSPAGDSPLHF
j_call: TRBJ1-2; v_call: TRBV7-9; cdr3_length: 15; clone_size: -; d_call: TRBD1; cdr3_nt: TGTGCCAGCAGCCGTCAGGGGGGTGCTAACTATGGCTACACCTTC; cdr3_aa: CASSRQGGANYGYTF
j_call: TRBJ1-4; v_call: TRBV19; cdr3_length: 12; clone_size: -; d_call: -; cdr3_nt: TGTGCCAGTAGTGTCGAGAGGGAAAAACTGTTTTTT; cdr3_aa: CASSVEREKLFF
j_call: TRBJ2-7; v_call: TRBV6-5; cdr3_length: 16; clone_size: few; d_call: TRBD1; cdr3_nt: TGTGCCAGCAGTTACTCGTACAGGGGGCGCTTGGGCGAGCAGTACTTC; cdr3_aa: CASSYSYRGRLGEQYF
j_call: TRBJ2-7; v_call: TRBV12-5; cdr3_length: 14; clone_size: -; d_call: -; cdr3_nt: TGTGCTAGTGGTTCCCTTCTATCTCCAGGTCAGCAGTACTTC; cdr3_aa: CASGSLLSPGQQYF
j_call: TRBJ1-2; v_call: TRBV28; cdr3_length: 13; clone_size: once; d_call: TRBD1; cdr3_nt: TGTGCCAGCAGGCTGGGACAGGGTAATGGCTACACCTTC; cdr3_aa: CASRLGQGNGYTF
j_call: TRBJ1-1; v_call: TRBV13; cdr3_length: 14; clone_size: few; d_call: -; cdr3_nt: TGTGCCAGCAGCGTCAGAAAACTGAACACTGAAGCTTTCTTT; cdr3_aa: CASSVRKLNTEAFF
j_call: TRBJ2-5; v_call: TRBV7-6; cdr3_length: 14; clone_size: -; d_call: -; cdr3_nt: TGTGCCAGCAGCTTAAGCGGCGGACAAGAGACCCAGTACTTC; cdr3_aa: CASSLSGGQETQYF